This T cell receptor beta chain was profiled in a study of CD8 T cells in ankylosing spondylitis. Whole-study findings and limits: Past research had described some motif variants in reactive arthritis synovial fluid and blood.

V was pared by 8 bases and J by 12 bases, with 14 bases between. CDR3 length: 12 residues. Germline CDR1 MNHEY, CDR2 SVGEGT. One entry per CDR3 protein results from TCRdb running MiXCR on the 5' RACE reads. The sample contains 40,000 or so distinct CDR3 sequences, under 13% of which appear only once. A few counts support this clonotype. Its antigen remains unidentified. A read error may explain this, as a much larger clone is one base away. The specimen was blood, either unsorted or a sorted T cell fraction (not recorded which). The receptor was derived from a male donor with ankylosing spondylitis or in good health (not recorded which). This rearrangement joins TRBV6-2 or TRBV6-3 to TRBJ1-6; D is possibly TRBD1 (5 bases). The chain's CDR3 is CASPSGPQPLHF. CDR3 DNA: TGTGCCAGCCCCTCGGGGCCTCAACCCCTCCACTTT.